Following are 23 T cell receptor beta chains from one sample sequenced in a study of CD8+ T cells in alopecia areata. Following extraction, RNA underwent reverse transcription to cDNA, which served as the sequencing template. Libraries were prepared by immunoSEQ multiplex PCR; TCRdb keeps only in-frame clonotypes and omits some of them. The repertoire consists of roughly 100,000 clones, with around three fifths occurring once and the leading ten covering around 10%. The sequenced sample consisted of CD4+ T cells sorted from blood. These receptor sequences come from a human donor in good health.

In its sample, this clone was seen a few times. In DNA form, the CDR3 reads TGTGCCAGCAGCTTACGGGCTAGCGGGTCCACCTACAATGAGCAGTTCTTC. It yields the protein CASSLRASGSTYNEQFF. V gene TRBV7-9 combines with J gene TRBJ2-1, with 8 bases that match TRBD2. CDR1 and CDR2 (germline): SEHNR, FQNEAQ (reference sequence). V gave up 2 bases and J gave up 2 bases; unmatched junction bases: 8. The CDR3 spans 17 residues. The full variable domain, rest sourced from reference TRBV7-9 and TRBJ2-1, is DTGVSQNPRHKITKRGQNVTFRCDPISEHNRLYWYRQTLGQGPEFLTYFQNEAQLEKSRLLSDRFSAERPKGSFSTLEIQRTEQGDSAMYLCASSLRASGSTYNEQFFGPGTRLTVL.

The chain has TRBV7-2 and TRBJ1-5, with D maybe TRBD1 (6 bases). CDR1 is SGHTA and CDR2 is FQGNSA in the germline V gene. The CDR3 runs to 17 residues. With 5 bases removed from V and 6 bases from J, the gap between germline ends came to 23 bases. In nucleotides, the CDR3 is TGTGCCAGCAGCCCAGCCACCGGGACACCAAGGGGTCAGCCCCAGCATTTT. Amino acids: CASSPATGTPRGQPQHF.

The rearrangement joins TRBV30 to TRBJ1-5; D unclear. V was clipped by 2 bases and J by 0 bases, with 11 bases between them. Germline CDR1 is GTSNPN and CDR2 is SVGIG (reference sequence). The CDR3 contains 15 residues. CDR3 in DNA: TGTGCCTGGAGTCGGCAGTATAATAGCAATCAGCCCCAGCATTTT. It yields the protein CAWSRQYNSNQPQHF.

This clone was seen a handful of times. The rearrangement joins TRBV5-1 to TRBJ2-5; TRBD1 matches at 8 bases. V lost 2 bases, J lost 2 bases, and 2 bases stayed unmatched. This CDR3 comprises 14 residues. In germline, CDR1 is SGHRS, CDR2 YFSETQ. This CDR3 is CASSFGQGQETQYF. Written as DNA, the CDR3 is TGCGCCAGCAGCTTCGGACAGGGACAAGAGACCCAGTACTTC.

This clone was counted only a few times. The gene calls are TRBV6-5 and TRBJ1-6; D perhaps matches TRBD1 (6 bases). Germline V lookup: CDR1 MNHEY, CDR2 SVGAGI. This CDR3 contains 14 residues. Between the trimmed V and J ends, which lost 5 bases and 8 bases, there was a span of 13 bases. In nucleotides, the CDR3 is TGTGCCAGCAGTCCGAACAGGGTGTATTCACCCCTCCACTTT. This translates into CASSPNRVYSPLHF.

V is TRBV6-5 and J is TRBJ2-2; D is uncertain. The CDR3 totals 14 residues. Trimming shortened V by 3 bases and J by 11 bases, and 16 bases separated the two germline ends. In germline, CDR1 is MNHEY, CDR2 SVGAGI. CDR3 bases: TGTGCCAGCAGTTATCTCCGGGCCCAACGTGAGCTGTTTTTT. This sequence encodes CASSYLRAQRELFF.

This clone counts as medium-sized (0.01 to 0.1%). The V and J genes are TRBV2 and TRBJ2-2, with D maybe TRBD2 (6 bases). Between the trimmed V and J ends, which lost 4 bases and 4 bases, there was a span of 13 bases. The V gene's germline CDR1 is SNHLY and CDR2 FYNNEI. This CDR3 comprises 15 residues. CDR3 nucleotide sequence: TGTGCCAGCAGTGGCGGGGTCAGGAGCACCGGGGAGCTGTTTTTT. It codes for CASSGGVRSTGELFF.

This clone was seen only a few times. Since the CDR3 does not end with the conserved phenylalanine or tryptophan, this likely comes from a read error. No DNA is shown, since the ends of the CDR3 on it are uncertain; the CDR3 is the one TCRdb lists. The chain uses TRBV28 and TRBJ1-6; TRBD1, the table's D call, lacks a check against the DNA. Germline loops: CDR1 MDHEN, CDR2 SYDVKM. The CDR3 spans 13 residues, counting both ends. The CDR3 spells CASSDAGTGAAVV.

This clone was seen a few times. The chain joins TRBV10-1 to TRBJ1-1; D may be TRBD1 (6 bases). V lost 6 bases and J lost 4, with 12 bases in between. Germline assignment: CDR1 WNHNN and CDR2 SYGVQD (reference sequence). The CDR3 is 13 amino acids. CDR3 sequence (DNA): TGCGCCAGCAGCGGGGGGCTTGGCACTGAAGCTTTCTTT. It translates to CASSGGLGTEAFF.

The chain's CDR3 is CSALQATMTTDTQYF. The CDR3 bases are TGCAGCGCCCTTCAGGCGACCATGACAACAGATACGCAGTATTTT. The rearrangement links TRBV29-1 to TRBJ2-3; D gene unclear. Between the trimmed V and J ends, which lost 7 bases and 3 bases, there was a span of 20 bases. CDR1 and CDR2 from the germline V gene are SQVTM and ANQGSEA. The CDR3 is 15 residues long.

The J gene is TRBJ2-1, the V gene TRBV15; D ambiguous. The CDR3 runs 13 residues. CDR1 is LNHNV, CDR2 YYDKDF, per germline (reference sequence). Trimming took off 4 bases at V and 3 bases at J, with 7 bases between the two ends. The CDR3 region is CATSTLVYNEQFF. DNA of the CDR3: TGTGCCACCAGCACGCTTGTCTACAATGAGCAGTTCTTC. Supplemented by reference TRBV15 and TRBJ2-1, the full variable domain reads DAMVIQNPRYQVTQFGKPVTLSCSQTLNHNVMYWYQQKSSQAPKLLFHYYDKDFNNEADTPDNFQSRRPNTSFCFLDIRSPGLGDTAMYLCATSTLVYNEQFFGPGTRLTVL.

The V and J genes are TRBV25-1 and TRBJ2-5, with a possible D match to TRBD2 (6 bases). Trimming took off 3 bases at V and 4 bases at J, with 12 bases between the two ends. CDR3 size: 14 residues. CDR1 is MGHDK, CDR2 SYGVNS, per germline. The CDR3 sequence: CASSDTGVRETQYF. The CDR3 nucleotides read TGTGCCAGCAGTGATACGGGGGTGAGAGAGACCCAGTACTTC.

The chain is built from TRBV15 and TRBJ2-7; 7 bases are shared with TRBD2. The J segment lost 4 bases and the V segment lost 0 bases, leaving 6 bases of the junction unmatched. This CDR3 region has 15 residues. Germline V gives CDR1 LNHNV, CDR2 YYDKDF (reference sequence). In DNA form, the CDR3 reads TGTGCCACCAGCAGAGACCCGGGGGGTACGTACGAGCAGTACTTC. Translating gives CATSRDPGGTYEQYF.

This clone occurred a few times. The chain is built from TRBV2 and TRBJ1-5; D gene uncertain. The V end was cut by 3 bases, the J end by 6 bases, with 9 bases between. The CDR3 is made up of 13 amino acids. Germline values: CDR1 SNHLY, CDR2 FYNNEI. In DNA form, the CDR3 reads TGTGCCAGCAGTGAGGTTACGCCTCAGCCCCAGCATTTT. It translates to CASSEVTPQPQHF.

The chain has TRBV27 and TRBJ2-5; perhaps TRBD2 as D (6 bases). This CDR3 is 13 amino acids long. Between the trimmed V and J ends, which lost 8 bases and 4 bases, there was a span of 14 bases. Germline CDR1 is MNHEY and CDR2 is SMNVEV (reference sequence). CDR3 residues: CASRRRGGETQYF. The CDR3 coding sequence is TGTGCCAGCCGTCGGCGGGGAGGAGAGACCCAGTACTTC.

The gene calls are TRBV4-2 and TRBJ2-5, with TRBD2 identical over 9 bases. With V trimmed by 1 base and J by 5 bases, 11 bases remained unmatched. The CDR3 runs 17 residues. The germline CDR1 and CDR2 sequences are LGHNA and YNFKEQ. The CDR3 nucleotides read TGTGCCAGCAGCCAAGGGGAGACTAGCGGAAGGTCGGAGACCCAGTACTTC. Encoded protein: CASSQGETSGRSETQYF.

This clone was picked up a small number of times. J is TRBJ2-6 and V is TRBV5-5; 9 bases align to TRBD1. V gave up 3 bases and J gave up 3 bases; unmatched junction bases: 13. The CDR3 has 19 residues. Per germline, CDR1 SGHKS and CDR2 YYEKEE (reference sequence). The CDR3 nucleotides read TGTGCCAGCAGCTACTCCCGGGACAGGGCATCGGGTGGGGCCAACGTCCTGACTTTC. Translation gives CASSYSRDRASGGANVLTF.

The rearrangement uses TRBV19 and TRBJ2-1, with 9 bases fitting TRBD2. Germline trimming cut 1 base from V and 4 bases from J; bases unmatched to any gene: 8. The CDR3 length is 17 residues. CDR1 is LNHDA and CDR2 is SQIVND in the germline V gene (reference sequence). The CDR3 sequence: CASSIAGGGGAYNEQFF. The CDR3 bases are TGTGCCAGTAGTATAGCTGGCGGCGGGGGGGCGTACAATGAGCAGTTCTTC.

This clone has just a few counts. This chain joins TRBV27 and TRBJ1-4; TRBD1 is a possible D gene (5 bases). V lost 4 bases to trimming and J lost 7 bases, with 16 bases between them. CDR1 MNHEY and CDR2 SMNVEV come from the germline V gene (reference sequence). The CDR3 spans 15 residues. CDR3 amino acids: CASSYGTGSSEKLFF. CDR3 in DNA: TGTGCCAGCAGTTACGGGACGGGGAGCAGTGAAAAACTGTTTTTT.

V is TRBV5-6 and J is TRBJ1-5, with 7 bases lining up with TRBD1. V lost 4 bases and J lost 3; bases outside the gene matches: 7. Germline CDR1 and CDR2: SGHDT and YYEEEE. This CDR3 has 15 residues. CDR3: CASSLGQVPNQPQHF. The CDR3 DNA is TGTGCCAGCAGCCTCGGACAGGTCCCCAATCAGCCCCAGCATTTT.

The rearrangement uses TRBV7-2 and TRBJ2-3; no firm D call. V lost 2 bases, J lost 2 bases, and 8 bases lay in between. This CDR3 region has 14 residues. Looked up from germline, CDR1 is SGHTA and CDR2 is FQGNSA. The DNA of the CDR3 is TGTGCCAGCAGCTTACTAACTCTCACAGATACGCAGTATTTT. This sequence encodes CASSLLTLTDTQYF. The full variable domain, completed using reference TRBV7-2 and TRBJ2-3, is GAGVSQSPSNKVTEKGKDVELRCDPISGHTALYWYRQSLGQGLEFLIYFQGNSAPDKSGLPSDRFSAERTGGSVSTLTIQRTQQEDSAVYLCASSLLTLTDTQYFGPGTRLTVL.

The chain joins TRBV30 to TRBJ1-3, with D possibly TRBD1 on 6 matching bases. This CDR3 region has 17 residues. V was clipped by 5 bases and J by 5 bases, with 25 bases between them. The germline V gene has CDR1 GTSNPN and CDR2 SVGIG (reference sequence). CDR3 nucleotide sequence: TGTGCCTGGTCGCCTCCATGGGGCAGGGGCGAAAGAAACACCATATATTTT. Amino acids: CAWSPPWGRGERNTIYF.

The V gene is TRBV30, the J gene TRBJ1-6; 7 positions agree with TRBD1. Germline V gene data show CDR1 as GTSNPN and CDR2 as SVGIG (reference sequence). J gave up 6 bases and V 3 bases, and 8 bases lay outside the gene matches. This CDR3 region has 15 residues. CDR3 coding DNA: TGTGCCTGGAGATACAGGGGAGTGGGTAATTCACCCCTCCACTTT. Its protein is CAWRYRGVGNSPLHF.